This TCR beta chain was sequenced for a study of blood T cell repertoires in COVID-19. Using immunoSEQ multiplex PCR, the repertoire was profiled, and TCRdb retains in-frame clones only, with some absent. The repertoire holds about 240,000 clones, with roughly 87% as singletons. Germline V gene sequence: CDR1 SGHRS, CDR2 YFSETQ. The CDR3 is 14 residues long. The V segment lost 7 bases and the J segment 2 bases; nucleotides outside the gene matches: 7. This clonotype was sampled from a woman under 40 with acute COVID-19. Material: PBMCs or T cells enriched from blood (not recorded which). The rearrangement joins TRBV5-1 to TRBJ2-5; 8 nucleotides agree with TRBD2. The CDR3 reads CASHTGGRQETQYF. CDR3 DNA: TGCGCCAGCCACACGGGGGGGCGACAAGAGACCCAGTACTTC.